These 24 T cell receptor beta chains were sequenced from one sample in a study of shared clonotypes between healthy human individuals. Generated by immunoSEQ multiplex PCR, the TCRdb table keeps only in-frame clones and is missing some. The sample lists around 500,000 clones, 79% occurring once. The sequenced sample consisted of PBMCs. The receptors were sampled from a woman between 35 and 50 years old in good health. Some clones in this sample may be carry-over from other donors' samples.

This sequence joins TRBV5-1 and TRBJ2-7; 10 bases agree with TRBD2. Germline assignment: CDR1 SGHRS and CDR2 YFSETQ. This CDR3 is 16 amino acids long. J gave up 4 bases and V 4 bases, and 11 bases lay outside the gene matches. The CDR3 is CASSRTGLAGVYEQYF. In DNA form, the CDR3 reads TGCGCCAGCAGCCGCACGGGGCTAGCGGGAGTATACGAGCAGTACTTC.

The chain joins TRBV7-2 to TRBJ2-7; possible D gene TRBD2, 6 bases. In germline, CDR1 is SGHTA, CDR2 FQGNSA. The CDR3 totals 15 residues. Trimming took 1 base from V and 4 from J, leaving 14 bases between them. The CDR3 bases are TGTGCCAGCAGCTTAGGCGGGACGGAAAGTTACGAGCAGTACTTC. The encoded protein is CASSLGGTESYEQYF.

The CDR3 is CAISSRTDTQYF. The CDR3 nucleotides are TGTGCCATCAGCTCAAGGACAGATACGCAGTATTTT. This rearrangement joins TRBV10-3 to TRBJ2-3; D is unclear. This CDR3 is 12 amino acids long. The germline V and J ends were trimmed by 6 bases and 3 bases, with 7 bases remaining between them. Germline CDR1 ENHRY, CDR2 SYGVKD.

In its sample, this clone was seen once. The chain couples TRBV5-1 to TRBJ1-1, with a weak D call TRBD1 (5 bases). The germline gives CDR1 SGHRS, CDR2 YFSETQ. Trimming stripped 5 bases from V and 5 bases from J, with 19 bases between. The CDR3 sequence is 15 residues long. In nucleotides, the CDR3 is TGCGCCAGCAGTCTCGACAGCCCGGTATATACTGAAGCTTTCTTT. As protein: CASSLDSPVYTEAFF.

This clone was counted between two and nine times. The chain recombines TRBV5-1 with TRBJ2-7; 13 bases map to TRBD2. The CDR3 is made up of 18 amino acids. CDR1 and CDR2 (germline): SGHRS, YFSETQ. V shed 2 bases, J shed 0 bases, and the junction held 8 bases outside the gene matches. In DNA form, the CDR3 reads TGCGCCAGCAGCTTTGAACTAGCGGGAGGGCCCCGCTCCTACGAGCAGTACTTC. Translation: CASSFELAGGPRSYEQYF.

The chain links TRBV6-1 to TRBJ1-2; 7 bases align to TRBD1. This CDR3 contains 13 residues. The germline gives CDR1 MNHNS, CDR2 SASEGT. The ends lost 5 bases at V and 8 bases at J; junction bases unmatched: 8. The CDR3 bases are TGTGCCAGCAGTCGCGACAGGGCGGGCGGCTACACCTTC. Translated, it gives CASSRDRAGGYTF.

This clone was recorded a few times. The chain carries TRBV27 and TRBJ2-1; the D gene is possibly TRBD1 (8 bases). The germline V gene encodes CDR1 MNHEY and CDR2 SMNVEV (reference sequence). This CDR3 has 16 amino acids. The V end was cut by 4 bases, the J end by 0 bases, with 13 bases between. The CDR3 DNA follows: TGTGCCAGCAGTTCGTACAGGGGGGGCTCCTACAATGAGCAGTTCTTC. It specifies CASSSYRGGSYNEQFF.

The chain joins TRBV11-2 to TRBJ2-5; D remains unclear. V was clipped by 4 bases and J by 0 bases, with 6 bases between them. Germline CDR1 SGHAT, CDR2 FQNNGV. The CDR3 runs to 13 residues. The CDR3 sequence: CASSWTYQETQYF. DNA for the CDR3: TGTGCCAGCAGCTGGACCTACCAAGAGACCCAGTACTTC.

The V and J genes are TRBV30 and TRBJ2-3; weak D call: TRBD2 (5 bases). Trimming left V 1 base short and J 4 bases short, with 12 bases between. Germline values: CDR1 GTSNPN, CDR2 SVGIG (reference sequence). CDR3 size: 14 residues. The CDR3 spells CAWSANTRADTQYF. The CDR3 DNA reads TGTGCCTGGAGTGCCAACACTAGAGCAGATACGCAGTATTTT.

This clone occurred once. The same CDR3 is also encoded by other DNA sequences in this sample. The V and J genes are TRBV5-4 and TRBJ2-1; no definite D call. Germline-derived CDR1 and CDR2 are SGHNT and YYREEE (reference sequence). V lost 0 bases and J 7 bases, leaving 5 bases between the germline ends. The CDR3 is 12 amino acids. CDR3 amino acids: CASSLDRNEQFF. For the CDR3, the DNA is TGTGCCAGCAGCTTGGATAGGAATGAGCAGTTCTTC. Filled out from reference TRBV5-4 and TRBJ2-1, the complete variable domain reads ETGVTQSPTHLIKTRGQQVTLRCSSQSGHNTVSWYQQALGQGPQFIFQYYREEENGRGNFPPRFSGLQFPNYSSELNVNALELDDSALYLCASSLDRNEQFFGPGTRLTVL.

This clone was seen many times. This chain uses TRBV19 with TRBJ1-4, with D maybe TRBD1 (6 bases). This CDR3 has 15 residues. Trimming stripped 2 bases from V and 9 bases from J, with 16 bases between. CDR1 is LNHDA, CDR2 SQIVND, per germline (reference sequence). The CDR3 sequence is CASSILGGSFKKLFF. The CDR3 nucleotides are TGTGCCAGTAGTATATTGGGGGGCTCGTTTAAAAAACTGTTTTTT.

CDR3 nucleotide sequence: TGTGCCAGCAGCTCCCATCTTGGCAGGAATGAGCAGTTCTTC. Its translation is CASSSHLGRNEQFF. The chain is built from TRBV11-3 and TRBJ2-1; D is unresolved. The V end lost 4 bases, the J end lost 7 bases, and 14 bases lay between the germline ends. In germline, CDR1 is SGHNT, CDR2 YENEEA. The CDR3 is 14 amino acids.

The CDR3 bases are TGTGCCACCGCCGTGGGGGGGTTTCAGCCCCAGCATTTT. The encoded protein is CATAVGGFQPQHF. The genes are TRBV19 and TRBJ1-5, with D maybe TRBD1 (5 bases). CDR1 and CDR2 (germline): LNHDA, SQIVND (reference sequence). The V gene lost 10 bases and the J gene lost 6 bases, with 16 bases spanning the gap. The CDR3 is 13 residues long.

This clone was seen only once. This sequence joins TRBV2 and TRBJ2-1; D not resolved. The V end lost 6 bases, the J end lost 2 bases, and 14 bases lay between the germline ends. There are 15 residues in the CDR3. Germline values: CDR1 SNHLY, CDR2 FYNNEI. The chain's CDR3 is CASRISAQTYNEQFF. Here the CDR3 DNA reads TGTGCCAGCAGGATCAGTGCCCAGACCTACAATGAGCAGTTCTTC.

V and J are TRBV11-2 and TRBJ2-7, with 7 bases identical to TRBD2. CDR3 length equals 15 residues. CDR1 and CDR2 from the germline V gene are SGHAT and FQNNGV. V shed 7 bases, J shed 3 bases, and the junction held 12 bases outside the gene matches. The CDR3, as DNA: TGTGCCAGCACCCCGGGTCTAGCGGATTTCTACGAGCAGTACTTC. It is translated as CASTPGLADFYEQYF.

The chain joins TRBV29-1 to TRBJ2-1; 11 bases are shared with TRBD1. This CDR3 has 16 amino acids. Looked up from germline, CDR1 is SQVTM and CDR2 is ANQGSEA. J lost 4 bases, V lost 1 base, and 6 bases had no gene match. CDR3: CSVEGTGQGEYNEQFF. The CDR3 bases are TGCAGCGTTGAAGGAACGGGACAGGGGGAATACAATGAGCAGTTCTTC.

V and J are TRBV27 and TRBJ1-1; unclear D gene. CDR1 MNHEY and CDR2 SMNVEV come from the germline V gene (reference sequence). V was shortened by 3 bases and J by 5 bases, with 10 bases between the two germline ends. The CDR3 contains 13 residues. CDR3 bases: TGTGCCAGCAGTTTCTACGCGAGGACTGAAGCTTTCTTT. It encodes CASSFYARTEAFF.

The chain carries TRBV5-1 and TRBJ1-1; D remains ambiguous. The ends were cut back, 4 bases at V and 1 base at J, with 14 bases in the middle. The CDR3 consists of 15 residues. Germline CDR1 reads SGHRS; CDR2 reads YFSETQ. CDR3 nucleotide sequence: TGCGCCAGCAGCGTTACCGGGAGCCGGAACACTGAAGCTTTCTTT. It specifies CASSVTGSRNTEAFF.

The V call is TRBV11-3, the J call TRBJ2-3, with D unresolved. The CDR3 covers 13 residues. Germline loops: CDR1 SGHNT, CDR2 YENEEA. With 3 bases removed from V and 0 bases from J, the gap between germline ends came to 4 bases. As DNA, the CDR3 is TGTGCCAGCAGCTTCCTGAGCACAGATACGCAGTATTTT. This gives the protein CASSFLSTDTQYF.

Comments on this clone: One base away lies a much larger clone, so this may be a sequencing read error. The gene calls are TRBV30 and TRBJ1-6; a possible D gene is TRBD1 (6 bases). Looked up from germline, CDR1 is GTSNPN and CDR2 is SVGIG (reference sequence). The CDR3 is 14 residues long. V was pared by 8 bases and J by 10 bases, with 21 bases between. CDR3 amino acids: CASTAGNQGSPLHF. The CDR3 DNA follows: TGTGCCAGTACGGCGGGAAACCAGGGGTCACCCCTCCACTTT.

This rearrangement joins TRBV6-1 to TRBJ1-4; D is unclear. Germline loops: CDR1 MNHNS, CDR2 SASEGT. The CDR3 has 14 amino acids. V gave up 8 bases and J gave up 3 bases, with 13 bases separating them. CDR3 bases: TGTGCCAGCGAGAAAAACAGCCCTAATGAAAAACTGTTTTTT. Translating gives CASEKNSPNEKLFF.

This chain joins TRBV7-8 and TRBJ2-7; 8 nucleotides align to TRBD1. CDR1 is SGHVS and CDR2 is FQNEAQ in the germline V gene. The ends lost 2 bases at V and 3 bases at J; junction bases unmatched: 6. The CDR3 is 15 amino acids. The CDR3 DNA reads TGTGCCAGCAGCTTAACCGGGACAGGATTCTACGAGCAGTACTTC. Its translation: CASSLTGTGFYEQYF.

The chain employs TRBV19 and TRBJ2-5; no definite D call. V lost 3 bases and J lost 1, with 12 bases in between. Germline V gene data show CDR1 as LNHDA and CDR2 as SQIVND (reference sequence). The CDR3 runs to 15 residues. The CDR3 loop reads CASSMETNSQETQYF. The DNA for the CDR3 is TGTGCCAGTAGTATGGAGACGAACTCCCAAGAGACCCAGTACTTC.

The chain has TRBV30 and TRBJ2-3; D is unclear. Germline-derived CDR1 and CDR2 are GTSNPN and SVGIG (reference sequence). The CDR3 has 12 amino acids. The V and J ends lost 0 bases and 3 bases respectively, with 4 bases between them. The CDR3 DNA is TGTGCCTGGAGTGTTTTGACAGATACGCAGTATTTT. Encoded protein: CAWSVLTDTQYF.